The clone carrying this TCR beta chain was picked up a small number of times. Its antigen remains unknown. Constant-segment primers served in 5'RACE that generated TCR alpha and TCR beta cDNA libraries bearing sample barcodes and UMIs. One entry per CDR3 protein results from TCRdb running MiXCR on the 5' RACE reads. This sample has 35,000 to 45,000 distinct CDR3 sequences, with approximately 7% found just once. The record originates from a study of T-cell memory formation after mild COVID-19. Across the whole study: The two donors had largely donor-specific TCR clusters. General study results and limits: Day 15 to 85 contractors were CD4/CD8 balanced; later expanders leaned CD4+. Some SARS-CoV-2-responding clones were already detected in memory before infection.

This TCR was sampled from an adult who had mild COVID-19 (a few samples of this study predate the infection). Cell type and time point are not known. The source material was PBMCs or a T cell subset sorted from them (not recorded which).

The CDR3 loop is CASSQDPGTSVPYEQYF. The CDR3 nucleotides read TGCGCCAGCAGCCAAGACCCCGGGACTAGCGTTCCATACGAGCAGTACTTC. The chain carries TRBV4-1 and TRBJ2-7, with 10 bases identical to TRBD2. Germline CDR1 reads MGHRA; CDR2 reads YSYEKL. This CDR3 is 17 amino acids long. V lost 0 bases and J lost 4; bases outside the gene matches: 9.